This T cell receptor (beta chain) appears in the sequencing data of a study of blood T cells in healthy people across ages. The overall study: Per two T cells, template switching captured roughly one barcoded beta molecule.

As concerns this clonotype: Its cognate antigen is unknown.

The germline V and J ends were trimmed by 6 bases and 2 bases, with 13 bases remaining between them. The CDR3 contains 14 residues. The V gene's germline CDR1 is LGHDT and CDR2 YNNKEL (reference sequence). Study-wide results and limits: Comparison with aged donors showed that long-lived donors had more naive CD4+ cells and higher diversity.

A sample-barcoded 5' primer and a J-beta primer mix were used in a second PCR of about 6 to 12 cycles. One entry per CDR3 protein, called by TCRdb with MiXCR from the 5' RACE reads. The sample has more than 1,400,000 distinct CDR3 sequences, around two fifths seen once. The sequence derives from a young woman in good health. Sequenced input: blood. The V gene is TRBV3-1, the J gene TRBJ2-5; the D gene is possibly TRBD2 (6 bases). The CDR3 loop reads CASRKPGLQETQYF. The CDR3 DNA sequence: TGTGCCAGCAGGAAACCGGGACTGCAAGAGACCCAGTACTTC.